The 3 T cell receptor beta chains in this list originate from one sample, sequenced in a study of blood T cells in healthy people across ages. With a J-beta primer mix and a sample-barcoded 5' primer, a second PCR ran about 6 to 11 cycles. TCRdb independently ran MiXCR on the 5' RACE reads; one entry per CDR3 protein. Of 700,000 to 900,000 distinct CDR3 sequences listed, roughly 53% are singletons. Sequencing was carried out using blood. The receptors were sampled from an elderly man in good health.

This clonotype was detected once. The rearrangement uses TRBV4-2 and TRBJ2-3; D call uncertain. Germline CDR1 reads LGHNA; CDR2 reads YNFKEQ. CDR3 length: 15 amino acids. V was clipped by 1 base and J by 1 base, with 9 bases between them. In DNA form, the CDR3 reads TGTGCCAGCAGCCAAGCGACGGTCGGCACAGATACGCAGTATTTT. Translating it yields CASSQATVGTDTQYF.

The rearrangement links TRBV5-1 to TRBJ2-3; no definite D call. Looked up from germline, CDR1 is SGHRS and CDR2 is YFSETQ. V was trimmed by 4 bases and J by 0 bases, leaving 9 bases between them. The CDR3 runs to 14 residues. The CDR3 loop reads CASSPGISTDTQYF. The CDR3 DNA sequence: TGCGCCAGCAGCCCCGGAATAAGCACAGATACGCAGTATTTT.

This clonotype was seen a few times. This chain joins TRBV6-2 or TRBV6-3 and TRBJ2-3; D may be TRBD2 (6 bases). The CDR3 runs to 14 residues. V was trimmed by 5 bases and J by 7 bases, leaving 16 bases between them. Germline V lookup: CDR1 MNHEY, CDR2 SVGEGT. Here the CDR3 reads CASSRGRRTNTQYF. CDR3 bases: TGTGCCAGCAGTCGGGGGAGACGTACGAATACGCAGTATTTT.